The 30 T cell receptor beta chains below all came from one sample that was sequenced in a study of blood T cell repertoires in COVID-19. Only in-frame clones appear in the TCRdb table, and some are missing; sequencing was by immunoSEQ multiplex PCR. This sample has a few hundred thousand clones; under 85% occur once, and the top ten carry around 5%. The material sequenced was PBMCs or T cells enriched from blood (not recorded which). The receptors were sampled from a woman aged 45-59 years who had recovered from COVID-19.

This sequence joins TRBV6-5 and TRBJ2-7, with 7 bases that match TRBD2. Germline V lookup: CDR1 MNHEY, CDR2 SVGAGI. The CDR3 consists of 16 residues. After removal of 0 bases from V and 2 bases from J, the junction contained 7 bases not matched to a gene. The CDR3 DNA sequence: TGTGCCAGCAGTTACTCGAATAGAGGGAGGGCCTACGAGCAGTACTTC. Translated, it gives CASSYSNRGRAYEQYF.

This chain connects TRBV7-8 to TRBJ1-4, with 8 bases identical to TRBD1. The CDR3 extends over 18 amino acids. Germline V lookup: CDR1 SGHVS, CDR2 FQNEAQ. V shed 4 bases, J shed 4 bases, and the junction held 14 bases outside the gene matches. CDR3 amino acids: CASSSAGTGTGYNEKLFF. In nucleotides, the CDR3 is TGTGCCAGCAGCTCGGCCGGGACAGGAACGGGCTATAATGAAAAACTGTTTTTT. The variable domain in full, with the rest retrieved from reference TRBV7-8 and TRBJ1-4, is GAGVSQSPRYKVAKRGQDVALRCDPISGHVSLFWYQQALGQGPEFLTYFQNEAQLDKSGLPSDRFFAERPEGSVSTLKIQRTQQEDSAVYLCASSSAGTGTGYNEKLFFGSGTQLSVL.

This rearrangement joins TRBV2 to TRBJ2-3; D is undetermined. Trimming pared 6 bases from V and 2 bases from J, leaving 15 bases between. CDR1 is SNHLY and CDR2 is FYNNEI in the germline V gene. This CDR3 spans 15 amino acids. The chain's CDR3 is CASRGAGTFTDTQYF. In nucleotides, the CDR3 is TGTGCCAGCAGGGGCGCTGGTACATTCACAGATACGCAGTATTTT.

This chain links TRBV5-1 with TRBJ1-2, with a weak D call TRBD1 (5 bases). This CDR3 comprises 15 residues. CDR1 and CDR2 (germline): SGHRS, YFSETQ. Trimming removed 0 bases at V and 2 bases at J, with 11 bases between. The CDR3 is CASSLEGSSNYGYTF. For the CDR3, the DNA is TGCGCCAGCAGCTTGGAGGGGTCTTCCAACTATGGCTACACCTTC.

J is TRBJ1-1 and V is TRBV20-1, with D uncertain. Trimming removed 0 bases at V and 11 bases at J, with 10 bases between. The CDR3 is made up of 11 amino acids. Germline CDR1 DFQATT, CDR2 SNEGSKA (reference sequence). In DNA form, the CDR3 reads TGCAGTGCTAGAGAAATTGCAGCGGCTTTCTTT. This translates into CSAREIAAAFF.

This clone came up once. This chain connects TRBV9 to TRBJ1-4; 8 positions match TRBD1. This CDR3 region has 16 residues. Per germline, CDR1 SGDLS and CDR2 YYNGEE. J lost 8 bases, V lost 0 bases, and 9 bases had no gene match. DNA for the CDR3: TGTGCCAGCAGCGTAGTTGAGCAGGGGGCGAGAGAAAAACTGTTTTTT. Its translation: CASSVVEQGAREKLFF.

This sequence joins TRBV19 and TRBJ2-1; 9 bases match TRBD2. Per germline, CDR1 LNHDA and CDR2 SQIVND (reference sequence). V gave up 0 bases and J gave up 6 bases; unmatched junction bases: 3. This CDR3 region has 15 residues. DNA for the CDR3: TGTGCCAGTAGTATAGATAGCGGGAGACCCAATGAGCAGTTCTTC. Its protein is CASSIDSGRPNEQFF.

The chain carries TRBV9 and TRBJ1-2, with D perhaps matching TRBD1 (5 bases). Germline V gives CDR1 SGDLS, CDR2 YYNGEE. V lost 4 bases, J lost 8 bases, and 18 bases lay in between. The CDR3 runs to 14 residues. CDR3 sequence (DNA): TGTGCCAGCAGCTCCACCCGGGGGGTATCAGGCTACACCTTC. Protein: CASSSTRGVSGYTF.

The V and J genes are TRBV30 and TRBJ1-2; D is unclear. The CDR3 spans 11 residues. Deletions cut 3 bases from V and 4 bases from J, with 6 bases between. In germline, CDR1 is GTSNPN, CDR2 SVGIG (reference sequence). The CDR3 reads CAWRAGYGYTF. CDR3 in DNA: TGTGCCTGGAGGGCAGGCTATGGCTACACCTTC. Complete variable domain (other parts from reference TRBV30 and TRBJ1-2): SQTIHQWPATLVQPVGSPLSLECTVEGTSNPNLYWYRQAAGRGLQLLFYSVGIGQISSEVPQNLSASRPQDRQFILSSKKLLLSDSGFYLCAWRAGYGYTFGSGTRLTVV.

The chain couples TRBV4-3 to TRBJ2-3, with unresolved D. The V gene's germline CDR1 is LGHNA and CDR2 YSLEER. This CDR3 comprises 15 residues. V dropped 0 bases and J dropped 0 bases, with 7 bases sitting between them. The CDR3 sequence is CASSQDYTSTDTQYF. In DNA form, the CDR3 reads TGCGCCAGCAGCCAAGATTATACTAGCACAGATACGCAGTATTTT.

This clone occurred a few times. The CDR3 nucleotides are TGTGCCATCAGTGATAATTATCTGGAGGGATCGAATGGCTACACCTTC. Translated, it gives CAISDNYLEGSNGYTF. The genes are TRBV10-3 and TRBJ1-2, with no clear D. In germline, CDR1 is ENHRY, CDR2 SYGVKD. V shed 3 bases and J shed 6 bases, with 20 bases lying between them. This CDR3 region has 16 residues.

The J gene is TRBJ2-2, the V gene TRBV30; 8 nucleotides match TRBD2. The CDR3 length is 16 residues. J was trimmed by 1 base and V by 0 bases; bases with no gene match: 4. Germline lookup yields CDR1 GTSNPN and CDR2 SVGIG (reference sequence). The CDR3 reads CAWSVLAGGNTGELFF. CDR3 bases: TGTGCCTGGAGTGTACTCGCGGGGGGGAACACCGGGGAGCTGTTTTTT.

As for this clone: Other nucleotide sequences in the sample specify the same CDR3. CDR3 amino acids: CASSLTGGYGYTF. The CDR3 DNA sequence: TGTGCCAGCAGCCTAACAGGGGGCTATGGCTACACCTTC. This chain connects TRBV7-8 to TRBJ1-2; 8 bases are a match to TRBD1. Per germline, CDR1 SGHVS and CDR2 FQNEAQ. J was trimmed by 4 bases and V by 5 bases; bases with no gene match: 3. There are 13 residues in the CDR3.

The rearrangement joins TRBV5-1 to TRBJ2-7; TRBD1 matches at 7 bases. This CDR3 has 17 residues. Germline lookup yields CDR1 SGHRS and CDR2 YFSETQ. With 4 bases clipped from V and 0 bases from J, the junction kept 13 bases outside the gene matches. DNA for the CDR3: TGCGCCAGCAGCCTGGGACAGAGACGAGTTAACTCCTACGAGCAGTACTTC. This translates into CASSLGQRRVNSYEQYF.

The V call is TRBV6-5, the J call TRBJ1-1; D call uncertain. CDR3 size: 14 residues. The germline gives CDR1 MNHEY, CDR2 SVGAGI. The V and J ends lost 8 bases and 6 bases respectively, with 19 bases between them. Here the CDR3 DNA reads TGTGCCAGCGATTCAGCCGCGGTCCCCCCTGAAGCTTTCTTT. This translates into CASDSAAVPPEAFF.

The CDR3 DNA reads TGTGCCTTGGGCGTTAAGAACACTGAAGCTTTCTTT. The encoded protein is CALGVKNTEAFF. The chain employs TRBV30 and TRBJ1-1; no clear D. The V gene's germline CDR1 is GTSNPN and CDR2 SVGIG (reference sequence). The CDR3 totals 12 residues. Trimming left V 7 bases short and J 1 base short, with 10 bases between.

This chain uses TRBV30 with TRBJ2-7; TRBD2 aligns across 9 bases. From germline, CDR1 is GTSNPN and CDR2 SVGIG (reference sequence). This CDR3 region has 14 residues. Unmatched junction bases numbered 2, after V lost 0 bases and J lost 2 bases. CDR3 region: CAWSVASGTYEQYF. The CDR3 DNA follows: TGTGCCTGGAGTGTCGCTAGCGGGACCTACGAGCAGTACTTC.

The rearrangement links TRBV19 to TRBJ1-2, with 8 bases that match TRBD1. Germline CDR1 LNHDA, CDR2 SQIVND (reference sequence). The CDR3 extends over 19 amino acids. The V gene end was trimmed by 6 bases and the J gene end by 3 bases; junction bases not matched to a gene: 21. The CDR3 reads CASSAQGAMSPGGYYGYTF. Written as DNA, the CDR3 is TGTGCCAGTAGCGCGCAGGGGGCGATGTCCCCAGGAGGATACTATGGCTACACCTTC.

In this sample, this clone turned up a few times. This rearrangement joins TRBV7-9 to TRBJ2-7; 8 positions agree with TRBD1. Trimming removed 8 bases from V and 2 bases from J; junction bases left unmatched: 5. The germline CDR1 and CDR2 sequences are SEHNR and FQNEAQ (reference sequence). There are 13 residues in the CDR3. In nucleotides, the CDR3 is TGTGCCAGCGAGACAGGGGACCCCTACGAGCAGTACTTC. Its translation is CASETGDPYEQYF.

For the CDR3, the DNA is TGTGCCAGCAGCTTACAGGGCGCTGGCTACACCTTC. This gives the protein CASSLQGAGYTF. The gene calls are TRBV7-9 and TRBJ1-2, with D possibly matching TRBD1 (5 bases). The CDR3 covers 12 residues. The germline gives CDR1 SEHNR, CDR2 FQNEAQ (reference sequence). V was clipped by 2 bases and J by 7 bases, with 8 bases between them.

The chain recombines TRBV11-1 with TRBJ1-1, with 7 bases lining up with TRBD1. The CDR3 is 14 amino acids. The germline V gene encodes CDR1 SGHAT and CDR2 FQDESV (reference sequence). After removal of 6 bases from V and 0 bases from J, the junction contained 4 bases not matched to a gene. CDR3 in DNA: TGTGCCAGCAGGGGACAGAGAATGAACACTGAAGCTTTCTTT. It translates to CASRGQRMNTEAFF.

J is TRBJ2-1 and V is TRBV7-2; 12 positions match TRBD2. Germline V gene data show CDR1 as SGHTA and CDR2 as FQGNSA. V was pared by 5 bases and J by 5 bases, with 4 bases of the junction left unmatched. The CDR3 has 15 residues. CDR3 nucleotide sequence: TGTGCCAGCAGCCGGACTAGCGGGGCCCACAATGAGCAGTTCTTC. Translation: CASSRTSGAHNEQFF.

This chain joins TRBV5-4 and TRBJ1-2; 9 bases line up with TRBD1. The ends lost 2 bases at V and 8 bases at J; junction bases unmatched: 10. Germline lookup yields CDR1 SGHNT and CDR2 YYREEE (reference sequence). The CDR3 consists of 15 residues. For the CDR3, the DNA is TGTGCCAGCAGCTTTGAGATTGGACAGGGGTTGGGCTACACCTTC. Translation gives CASSFEIGQGLGYTF. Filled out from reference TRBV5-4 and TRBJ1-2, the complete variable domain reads ETGVTQSPTHLIKTRGQQVTLRCSSQSGHNTVSWYQQALGQGPQFIFQYYREEENGRGNFPPRFSGLQFPNYSSELNVNALELDDSALYLCASSFEIGQGLGYTFGSGTRLTVV.

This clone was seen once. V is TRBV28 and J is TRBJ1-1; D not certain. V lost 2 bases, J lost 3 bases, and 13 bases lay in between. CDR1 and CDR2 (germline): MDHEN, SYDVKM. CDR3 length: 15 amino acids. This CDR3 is CASSLRGIRDTEAFF. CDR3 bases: TGTGCCAGCAGTTTACGAGGGATCCGGGACACTGAAGCTTTCTTT.

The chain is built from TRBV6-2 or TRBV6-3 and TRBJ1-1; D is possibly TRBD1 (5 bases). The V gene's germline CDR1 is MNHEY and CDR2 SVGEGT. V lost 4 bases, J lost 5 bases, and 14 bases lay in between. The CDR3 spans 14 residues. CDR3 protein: CASSSGGTKTEAFF. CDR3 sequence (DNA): TGTGCCAGCAGTTCGGGGGGGACGAAGACTGAAGCTTTCTTT.

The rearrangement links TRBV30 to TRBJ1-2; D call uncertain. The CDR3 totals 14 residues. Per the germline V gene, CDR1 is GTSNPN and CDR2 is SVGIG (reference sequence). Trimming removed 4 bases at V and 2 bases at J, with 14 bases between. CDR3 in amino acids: CAWTAALGNYGYTF. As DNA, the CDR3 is TGTGCCTGGACAGCGGCTCTGGGGAACTATGGCTACACCTTC. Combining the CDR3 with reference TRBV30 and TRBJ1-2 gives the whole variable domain SQTIHQWPATLVQPVGSPLSLECTVEGTSNPNLYWYRQAAGRGLQLLFYSVGIGQISSEVPQNLSASRPQDRQFILSSKKLLLSDSGFYLCAWTAALGNYGYTFGSGTRLTVV.

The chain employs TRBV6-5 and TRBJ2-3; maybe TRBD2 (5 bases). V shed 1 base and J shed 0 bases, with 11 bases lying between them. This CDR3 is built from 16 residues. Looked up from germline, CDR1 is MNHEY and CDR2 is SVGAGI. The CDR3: CASSYFSASSTDTQYF. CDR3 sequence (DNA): TGTGCCAGCAGTTACTTTAGCGCTTCTAGCACAGATACGCAGTATTTT.

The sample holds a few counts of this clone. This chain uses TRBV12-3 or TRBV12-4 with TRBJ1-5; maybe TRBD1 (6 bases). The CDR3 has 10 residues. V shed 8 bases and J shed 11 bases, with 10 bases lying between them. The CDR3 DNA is TGTGCCAGCGGCGACAGGTCCCAGCATTTT. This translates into CASGDRSQHF.

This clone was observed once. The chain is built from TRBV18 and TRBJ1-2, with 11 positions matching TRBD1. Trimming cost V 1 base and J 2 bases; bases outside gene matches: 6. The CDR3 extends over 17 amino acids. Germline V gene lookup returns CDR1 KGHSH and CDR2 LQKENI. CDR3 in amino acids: CASSPLGQGATNYGYTF. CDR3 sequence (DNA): TGTGCCAGCTCACCACTTGGACAGGGGGCTACAAACTATGGCTACACCTTC.

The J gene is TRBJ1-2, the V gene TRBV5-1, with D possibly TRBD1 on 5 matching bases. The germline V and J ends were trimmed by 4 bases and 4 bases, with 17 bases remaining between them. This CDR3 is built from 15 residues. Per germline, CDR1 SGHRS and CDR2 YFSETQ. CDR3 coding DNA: TGCGCCAGCAGCCCGGGGGACCCAGACGGCTATGGCTACACCTTC. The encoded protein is CASSPGDPDGYGYTF.